These T cell receptor beta chains were read from a single sample in a study of shared T cell receptors in the human thymus. This table comes from immunoSEQ multiplex PCR, and its TCRdb copy is limited to in-frame clones, with some not included. The sample has about 660,000 clones; 88% are singletons. These same data were also listed under a study on human thymus T cells.

Sequenced sample: thymocytes. Every receptor here comes from a boy in the first two years of life with a congenital heart defect. The CDR3 runs from the conserved cysteine through the conserved F or W.

V | CDR3
TRBV6-5 | CASSYSGDRPQFF
TRBV7-2 | CASSLFRGQGNQPQHF
TRBV14 | CASSQEPGQGVNEQFF
TRBV4-3 | CASSFWDSPTDTQYF
TRBV10-2 | CASINGPDRLNTEAFF
TRBV27 | CASSPIGTLRGEQFF
TRBV9 | CASSVVWDRVTDTQYF
TRBV28 | CASSFNRVGYEQYF
TRBV20-1 | CSAPLGHSQFF
TRBV5-1 | CASSAPGQGAYEQYF
TRBV30 | CAWSGGSSYEQYF